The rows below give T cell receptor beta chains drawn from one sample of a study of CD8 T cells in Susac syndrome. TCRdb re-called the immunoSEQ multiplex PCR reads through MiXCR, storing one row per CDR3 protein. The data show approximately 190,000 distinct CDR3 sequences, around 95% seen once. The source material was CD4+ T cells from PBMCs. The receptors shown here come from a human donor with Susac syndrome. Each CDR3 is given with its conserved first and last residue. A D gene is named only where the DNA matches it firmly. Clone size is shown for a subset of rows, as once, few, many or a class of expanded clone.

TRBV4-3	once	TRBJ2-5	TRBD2	CASSRTGTSLETQYF	TGCGCCAGCAGCCGAACCGGGACTAGCCTAGAGACCCAGTACTTC
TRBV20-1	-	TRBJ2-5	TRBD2	CSALSGRGQSETQYF	TGCAGTGCGCTATCCGGGAGGGGACAATCAGAGACCCAGTACTTC
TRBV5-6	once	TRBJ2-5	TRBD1	CASSYGTGLPETQYF	TGTGCCAGCAGCTACGGGACAGGTTTACCGGAGACCCAGTACTTC
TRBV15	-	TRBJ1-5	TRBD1	CATSPRTGVGGQPQHF	TGTGCCACCAGCCCCCGGACAGGGGTGGGGGGTCAGCCCCAGCATTTT
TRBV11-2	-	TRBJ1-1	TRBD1	CASSLGSTGILQVNF	TGTGCCAGCAGCTTGGGCTCGACAGGGATCCTGCAAGTTAACTTT
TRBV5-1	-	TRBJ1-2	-	CASSLDGDRGYTF	TGCGCCAGCAGCTTGGACGGGGACCGGGGCTACACCTTC
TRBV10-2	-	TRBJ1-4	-	CASSESGGLNEKLFF	TGCGCCAGCAGTGAGTCCGGAGGTCTTAATGAAAAACTGTTTTTT
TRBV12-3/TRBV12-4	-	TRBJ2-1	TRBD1	CASRADRGTYNEQFF	TGTGCCAGCAGAGCCGACAGGGGCACCTACAATGAGCAGTTCTTC
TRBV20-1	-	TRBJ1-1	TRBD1	CSSIEGGQEAFF	TGCAGTTCTATCGAGGGGGGACAGGAAGCTTTCTTT
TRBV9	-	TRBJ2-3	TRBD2	CASSVARGGTDTQYF	TGTGCCAGCAGCGTTGCGCGGGGGGGCACAGATACGCAGTATTTT
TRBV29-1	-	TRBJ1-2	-	CSFFHPGHPNYGYTF	TGCAGCTTTTTTCATCCGGGACACCCTAACTATGGCTACACCTTC
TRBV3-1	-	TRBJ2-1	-	CASSRAGVNEQFF	TGTGCCAGCAGCCGTGCCGGGGTTAATGAGCAGTTCTTC
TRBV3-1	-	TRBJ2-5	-	CASSQAPQGWAQYF	TGTGCCAGCAGCCAAGCCCCGCAGGGGTGGGCCCAGTACTTC
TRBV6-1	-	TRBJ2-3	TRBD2	CASRGASGGEADTQYF	TGTGCCAGCAGGGGGGCTAGCGGGGGGGAAGCAGATACGCAGTATTTT
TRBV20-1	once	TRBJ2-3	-	CSARGDGADTQYF	TGCAGTGCTAGAGGGGACGGGGCAGATACGCAGTATTTT
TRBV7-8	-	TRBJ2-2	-	CASSPVARRNTGELFF	TGTGCCAGCAGCCCCGTGGCTCGGCGGAACACCGGGGAGCTGTTTTTT
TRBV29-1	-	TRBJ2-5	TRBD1	CSALTGTTQYF	TGCAGCGCTCTGACAGGGACAACCCAGTACTTC
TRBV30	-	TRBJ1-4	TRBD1	CAWSPLDRVKEKLFF	TGTGCCTGGAGTCCCTTGGACAGGGTAAAGGAAAAACTGTTTTTT
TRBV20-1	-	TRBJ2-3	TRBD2	CSATRGETADTQYF	TGCAGTGCTACCCGGGGGGAGACTGCAGATACGCAGTATTTT
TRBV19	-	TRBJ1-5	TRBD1	CATSDFQGARNQPQHF	TGTGCCACCTCGGACTTTCAGGGGGCTAGGAATCAGCCCCAGCATTTT
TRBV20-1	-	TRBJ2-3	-	CSARWAGAVDTQYF	TGCAGTGCTAGGTGGGCGGGGGCGGTAGATACGCAGTATTTT
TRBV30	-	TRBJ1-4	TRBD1	CAWSVGTGTGNEKLFF	TGTGCCTGGAGTGTTGGGACAGGGACCGGTAATGAAAAACTGTTTTTT
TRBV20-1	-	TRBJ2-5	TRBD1	CSPYTTGVETQYF	TGCAGTCCTTACACTACAGGGGTCGAGACCCAGTACTTC
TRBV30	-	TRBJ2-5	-	CAWTRSKTGTSETQYF	TGTGCCTGGACCCGATCCAAAACAGGGACCTCAGAGACCCAGTACTTC
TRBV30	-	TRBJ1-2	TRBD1	CACRVGGPGILYGYTF	TGTGCCTGCCGAGTAGGGGGCCCAGGGATCCTCTATGGCTACACCTTC
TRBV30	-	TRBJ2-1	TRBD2	CAWNFLRTSGGAGEQFF	TGTGCCTGGAATTTCCTCCGGACTAGCGGGGGGGCCGGTGAGCAGTTCTTC
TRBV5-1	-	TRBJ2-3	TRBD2	CASSLDSGGPGTDTQYF	TGCGCCAGCAGCTTGGATAGCGGGGGGCCCGGCACAGATACGCAGTATTTT
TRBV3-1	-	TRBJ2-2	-	CASSHVRGVGTGELFF	TGTGCCAGCAGCCATGTAAGGGGCGTTGGCACCGGGGAGCTGTTTTTT